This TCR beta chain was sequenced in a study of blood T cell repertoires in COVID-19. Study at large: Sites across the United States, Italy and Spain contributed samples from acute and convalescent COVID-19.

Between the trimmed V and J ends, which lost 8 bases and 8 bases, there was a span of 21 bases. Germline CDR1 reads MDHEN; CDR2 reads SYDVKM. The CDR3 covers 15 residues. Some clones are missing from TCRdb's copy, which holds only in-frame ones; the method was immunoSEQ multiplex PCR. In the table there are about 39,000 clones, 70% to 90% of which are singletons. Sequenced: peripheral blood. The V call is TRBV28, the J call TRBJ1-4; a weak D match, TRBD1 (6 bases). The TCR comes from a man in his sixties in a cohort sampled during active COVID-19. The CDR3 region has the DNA TGTGCCAGCCAAACTGGGTCGGGGGGCCGCGAAAAACTGTTTTTT. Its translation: CASQTGSGGREKLFF.